This T cell receptor (beta chain) was sequenced for a study of graft-versus-host responses after intestinal transplantation. In the case of this clone: No antigen is known for it.

Profiled with immunoSEQ multiplex PCR; TCRdb holds only in-frame clones, not every one. The table shows tens of thousands of clones, with roughly 91% occurring only once. The source is a human donor who received an intestinal transplant. The sample consisted of unstimulated CD8+ T cells sorted from spleen or lymph node cells, taken before intestinal transplant.

In DNA form, the CDR3 reads TGTGCCAGCAGCTTGGTAGGGAGTCTCACAGATACGCAGTATTTT. This translates into CASSLVGSLTDTQYF. The gene calls are TRBV5-6 and TRBJ2-3, with D perhaps TRBD2 (5 bases). CDR1 is SGHDT, CDR2 YYEEEE, per germline. V was pared by 0 bases and J by 2 bases, with 10 bases between. This CDR3 is built from 15 residues.